This T cell receptor beta chain was identified in a study of OX40 agonist ivuxolimab in advanced cancers. The CDR3 length is 20 residues. The V gene lost 1 base and the J gene lost 2 bases, with 26 bases spanning the gap. Germline assignment: CDR1 MNHNS and CDR2 SASEGT. As concerns this clone: What it binds is unknown.

Produced via immunoSEQ multiplex PCR; TCRdb's table is partial and in-frame only. Of 70,000 or so clones listed, about four fifths are singletons. Study-wide results and caveats: In general, CD8+ T cells held more expanded clones than CD4+ did, on average. Doses of 0.1 to 3.0 mg/kg were accompanied by clonal expansion of CD4+ and CD8+ blood T cells by week 6.

The J gene is TRBJ1-2, the V gene TRBV6-1; D possibly corresponds to TRBD1 (6 bases). The origin of this receptor is an adult with an advanced solid tumor such as melanoma, head and neck, liver or kidney cancer. This specimen consisted of CD4+ or CD8+ T cells sorted from blood, obtained in a trial of the OX40 agonist ivuxolimab. The CDR3 region is CASSEVQGLRPHKLNYGYTF. The CDR3, as DNA: TGTGCCAGCAGTGAAGTTCAGGGGCTCCGACCACACAAACTAAACTATGGCTACACCTTC.